This T cell receptor beta chain stems from a study of spatial heterogeneity in lung cancer (dated by TCRdb to between 2018 and 2020). Background for the entire study: More beta-chain than alpha-chain transcripts were consistently detected, likely reflecting higher beta-chain transcript abundance. In the raw uncorrected reads, each unique combination of TCR and UMI appeared on average more than ten times. In non-small cell lung cancer, the study made a quantitative comparison of TCR alpha and beta repertoires among multiple tumor regions, matched nontumor lung and blood. TCR repertoire features were related to nonsynonymous mutation counts determined by whole-exome sequencing of tumor tissue. Both alpha and beta chains were TCR-sequenced in 200 or so tumor regions, some 64 matched nontumor lung samples and 45 to 60 PBMC samples obtained at surgery.

The study at large found these results: Confirming at a functional level the hypothesis that regional TCRs recognize regional mutations was considered to require additional single-cell paired TCR alpha and beta sequencing. Ubiquitous expanded tumor TCRs were found in blood more often at tumor resection than at routine follow-up.

The label giving this sample's time point can be read as: sample taken at primary tumor resection. Without any cell sorting, TCR sequencing was performed on whole RNA extracted either from tumor and nontumor lung tissue or from cryopreserved PBMC samples. The donors were 72 patients from the lung TRACERx cohort who had early-stage, untreated non-small cell lung cancer. A patient was chosen for TCR sequencing only when enough RNA was available from at least two tumor regions. There are many counts of this clonotype. The target of this receptor is not known. No much larger clone exists at a distance of one base, and base qualities are not known. Libraries were constructed by 5' RACE. The sequencer listed for this sample is NextSeq 500. To allow correction of PCR and sequencing errors, the TCR library protocol tagged every TCR cDNA molecule with a unique molecular identifier. The original methods were these. TCR identification, UMI-based error correction and CDR3 extraction were all carried out with Decombinator tools. TCRs above a frequency of 2 per 1,000, corresponding to the top 1% of the tumor frequency distribution, were defined as expanded. Each repertoire was subsampled 100 times to 5,000 TCRs, after which Renyi diversity was computed with the R vegan package. CDR3 similarity networks were built from amino acid triplet string-kernel similarity, with CDR3s being connected when pairwise similarity was above 0.82. The public reads were reprocessed in TCRdb via fastp at Q25 and MiXCR, keeping in-frame beta chains. Here each entry gathers all rows of one CDR3 protein and keeps the most common genes and DNA. In this record, the V and J calls reflect TCRdb's handling and not the investigators' own analysis. A total of 77,000 or so distinct CDR3 sequences appear in this sample, under 25% of them only once. About 6.8% of the sample rests with the top ten.

This clonotype originated in a male donor with early-stage non-small cell lung cancer. This specimen consisted of PBMCs, obtained at surgery.

The nucleotide sequence reads TGTGCCAGCAGTTCTAGCGGGCTAGGTGATACGCAGTATTTT. Its amino acids are CASSSSGLGDTQYF. This sequence uses TRBV2 and TRBJ2-3; TRBD2 aligns with 8 central bases. The CDR3 holds 14 amino acids from the cysteine to the phenylalanine. Only the CDR3 DNA is retained, 42 bases long and in frame from the first base. The germline V gene yields SNHLY for CDR1 and FYNNEI for CDR2. For this chain, trimming is 5 bases at the V end and 6 bases at the J end, and the number of junction bases without a gene match is 7.